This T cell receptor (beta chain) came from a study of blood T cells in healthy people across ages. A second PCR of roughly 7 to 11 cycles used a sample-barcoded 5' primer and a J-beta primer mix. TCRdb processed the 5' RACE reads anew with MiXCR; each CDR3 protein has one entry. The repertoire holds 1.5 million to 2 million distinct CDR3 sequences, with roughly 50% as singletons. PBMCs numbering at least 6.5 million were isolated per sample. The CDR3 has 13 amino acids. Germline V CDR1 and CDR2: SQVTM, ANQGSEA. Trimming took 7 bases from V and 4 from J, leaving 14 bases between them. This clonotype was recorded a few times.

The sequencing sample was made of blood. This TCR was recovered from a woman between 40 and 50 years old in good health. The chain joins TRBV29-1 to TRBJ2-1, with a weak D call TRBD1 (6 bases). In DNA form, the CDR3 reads TGCAGCGGACGCAGGGGCCCGTACAATGAGCAGTTCTTC. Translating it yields CSGRRGPYNEQFF.